The clone carrying this TCR beta chain was recorded at least ten times. Its antigen is undetermined. This sample was taken from a study of identical twins. General observations from the study: Zero-insertion analyses might be partly confounded by invariant T cells like MAIT and iNKT.

TCRdb redid the calling of the 5' RACE reads with MiXCR, one entry per CDR3 protein. The sample consists of under 350,000 distinct CDR3 sequences, less than 9.5% of them appearing once. V was cut by 6 bases and J by 5 bases, with 7 bases left in between. The CDR3 runs 11 residues. The sample also formed part of further work on yellow fever vaccine responses in identical twins.

Source material: CD8+ T cells sorted from blood. This receptor was obtained from a woman aged 18-29 years in good health. V and J are TRBV12-3 or TRBV12-4 and TRBJ2-5; D is ambiguous. In nucleotides, the CDR3 is TGTGCCAGCAGCCTTAATGAGACCCAGTACTTC. Residues: CASSLNETQYF.